These 27 T cell receptor beta chains came from one sample sequenced in a study of OX40 agonist ivuxolimab in advanced cancers. This table comes from immunoSEQ multiplex PCR, and its TCRdb copy is limited to in-frame clones, with some not included. The table has approximately 82,000 clones, about nine tenths seen once; the top ten hold roughly 2.1%. The source was CD4+ or CD8+ T cells sorted from blood, collected in a trial of the OX40 agonist ivuxolimab. The receptors originated from an adult with an advanced solid tumor such as melanoma, head and neck, liver or kidney cancer.

The genes are TRBV18 and TRBJ2-7; TRBD1 aligns across 10 bases. Germline assignment: CDR1 KGHSH and CDR2 LQKENI. This CDR3 region has 13 residues. Trimming took 3 bases from V and 6 from J; bases not matched to a gene: 2. This chain's CDR3 is CASSPGTGAEQYF. CDR3 in DNA: TGTGCCAGCTCACCCGGGACAGGGGCCGAGCAGTACTTC.

The rearrangement joins TRBV7-3 to TRBJ1-1, with 10 bases fitting TRBD1. Trimming removed 5 bases from V and 6 bases from J; junction bases left unmatched: 3. This CDR3 has 13 residues. The germline CDR1 and CDR2 sequences are SGHTA and FQGTGA. CDR3 loop: CASSHGQGAEAFF. CDR3 in DNA: TGTGCCAGCAGCCATGGACAGGGGGCTGAAGCTTTCTTT.

The chain links TRBV7-2 to TRBJ2-5; 11 nucleotides align to TRBD2. The germline V gene has CDR1 SGHTA and CDR2 FQGNSA. Germline trimming cut 5 bases from V and 2 bases from J; bases unmatched to any gene: 7. The CDR3 consists of 16 residues. The CDR3 region has the DNA TGTGCCAGCAGCCCAGGGACTAGCGGAAGACAAGAGACCCAGTACTTC. Protein: CASSPGTSGRQETQYF.

The CDR3 nucleotides read TGTGCCAGCAGCGTAGTGGAGGCTTCCGGGGAGCTGTTTTTT. Its protein product is CASSVVEASGELFF. The chain has TRBV9 and TRBJ2-2; a possible D gene is TRBD2 (5 bases). The CDR3 runs 14 residues. CDR1 SGDLS and CDR2 YYNGEE come from the germline V gene. Deletions cut 0 bases from V and 6 bases from J, with 9 bases between. The full variable domain, completed using reference TRBV9 and TRBJ2-2, is DSGVTQTPKHLITATGQRVTLRCSPRSGDLSVYWYQQSLDQGLQFLIQYYNGEERAKGNILERFSAQQFPDLHSELNLSSLELGDSALYFCASSVVEASGELFFGEGSRLTVL.

CDR3 sequence reads: CASNPGQGAGELFF. The CDR3 DNA is TGCGCCAGCAACCCGGGACAGGGTGCCGGGGAGCTGTTTTTT. The rearrangement uses TRBV5-1 and TRBJ2-2; 9 bases are a match to TRBD1. CDR3 length: 14 amino acids. J was trimmed by 6 bases and V by 6 bases; bases with no gene match: 6. Per the germline V gene, CDR1 is SGHRS and CDR2 is YFSETQ. Full variable domain (outside the CDR3, taken from reference TRBV5-1 and TRBJ2-2): KAGVTQTPRYLIKTRGQQVTLSCSPISGHRSVSWYQQTPGQGLQFLFEYFSETQRNKGNFPGRFSGRQFSNSRSEMNVSTLELGDSALYLCASNPGQGAGELFFGEGSRLTVL.

The rearrangement uses TRBV27 and TRBJ2-5; either TRBD1 or TRBD2 may fit D (5 bases each). The CDR3 covers 12 residues. Germline lookup yields CDR1 MNHEY and CDR2 SMNVEV (reference sequence). Trimming took off 5 bases at V and 9 bases at J, with 13 bases between the two ends. In DNA form, the CDR3 reads TGTGCCAGCAGTGCTCCCATGGGGGCCCAGTACTTC. Its protein product is CASSAPMGAQYF.

The V call is TRBV5-5, the J call TRBJ2-3; D may be TRBD1 (5 bases). The germline CDR1 and CDR2 sequences are SGHKS and YYEKEE (reference sequence). Trimming removed 0 bases from V and 0 bases from J, with 8 bases in between. The CDR3 is made up of 15 amino acids. The CDR3: CASSLEDTSTDTQYF. CDR3 DNA sequence: TGTGCCAGCAGCTTGGAGGACACTAGCACAGATACGCAGTATTTT.

This sequence joins TRBV6-1 and TRBJ2-3, with TRBD2 matching over 14 bases. This CDR3 contains 15 residues. Germline loops: CDR1 MNHNS, CDR2 SASEGT. The ends lost 5 bases at V and 4 bases at J; junction bases unmatched: 2. Here the CDR3 reads CASSTGLAGADTQYF. DNA of the CDR3: TGTGCCAGCAGTACGGGACTAGCGGGGGCAGATACGCAGTATTTT.

The chain uses TRBV19 and TRBJ1-5; possibly TRBD1 for D (6 bases). The germline V and J ends were trimmed by 3 bases and 7 bases, with 16 bases remaining between them. This CDR3 has 15 residues. Germline V CDR1 and CDR2: LNHDA, SQIVND (reference sequence). The CDR3 sequence is CASSMGGQGEQPQHF. CDR3 nucleotide sequence: TGTGCCAGTAGTATGGGGGGGCAGGGTGAGCAGCCCCAGCATTTT.

The chain is built from TRBV5-1 and TRBJ2-3; D is unclear. CDR1 and CDR2 from the germline V gene are SGHRS and YFSETQ. The CDR3 contains 14 residues. V lost 2 bases and J lost 0, with 7 bases in between. CDR3 region: CASSFTTSTDTQYF. The DNA of the CDR3 is TGCGCCAGCAGCTTCACGACTAGCACAGATACGCAGTATTTT.

This clone is a singleton in its sample. The chain links TRBV6-1 to TRBJ1-5; 9 bases align to TRBD1. This CDR3 contains 21 residues. V was pared by 2 bases and J by 2 bases, with 19 bases of the junction left unmatched. The germline gives CDR1 MNHNS, CDR2 SASEGT. The chain's CDR3 is CASSERPEGQGFVSGNQPQHF. The DNA of the CDR3 is TGTGCCAGCAGTGAAAGGCCGGAGGGACAGGGATTTGTTTCGGGCAATCAGCCCCAGCATTTT.

The CDR3 nucleotides read TGTGCCAGCAGCGCCGGGAGGGTAGCAGATACGCAGTATTTT. Amino acids: CASSAGRVADTQYF. The chain joins TRBV9 to TRBJ2-3; 8 nucleotides match TRBD2. Germline V gene sequence: CDR1 SGDLS, CDR2 YYNGEE. CDR3 size: 14 residues. V was clipped by 3 bases and J by 4 bases; unmatched bases: 4. The whole variable domain, filled in from reference TRBV9 and TRBJ2-3, reads DSGVTQTPKHLITATGQRVTLRCSPRSGDLSVYWYQQSLDQGLQFLIQYYNGEERAKGNILERFSAQQFPDLHSELNLSSLELGDSALYFCASSAGRVADTQYFGPGTRLTVL.

The CDR3 is CATSRDWGDTYEQYF. DNA of the CDR3: TGTGCCACCAGCAGAGATTGGGGGGACACCTACGAGCAGTACTTC. This rearrangement joins TRBV15 to TRBJ2-7; either TRBD1 or TRBD2 may fit D (6 bases each). The CDR3 sequence is 15 residues long. V was trimmed by 0 bases and J by 2 bases, leaving 11 bases between them. Per germline, CDR1 LNHNV and CDR2 YYDKDF (reference sequence).

The rearrangement uses TRBV11-2 and TRBJ2-7; 10 bases agree with TRBD1. Per the germline V gene, CDR1 is SGHAT and CDR2 is FQNNGV. The CDR3 runs to 16 residues. Germline trimming cut 5 bases from V and 3 bases from J; bases unmatched to any gene: 10. CDR3 coding DNA: TGTGCCAGCAGCATCCATAGGACAGGGGGAATCTACGAGCAGTACTTC. Residues: CASSIHRTGGIYEQYF.

The chain has TRBV6-1 and TRBJ2-7; maybe TRBD1 (6 bases). Trimming took 2 bases from V and 3 from J, leaving 8 bases between them. CDR1 and CDR2 (germline): MNHNS, SASEGT. This CDR3 spans 13 amino acids. In nucleotides, the CDR3 is TGTGCCAGCAGTGAAAGGACAGACTACGAGCAGTACTTC. Translated, it gives CASSERTDYEQYF.

The chain uses TRBV6-5 and TRBJ2-3; 9 bases map to TRBD2. Germline lookup yields CDR1 MNHEY and CDR2 SVGAGI. After removal of 4 bases from V and 1 base from J, the junction contained 6 bases not matched to a gene. The CDR3 sequence is 16 residues long. The chain's CDR3 is CASSSPRLAGTDTQYF. In nucleotides, the CDR3 is TGTGCCAGCAGTTCACCACGACTAGCGGGCACAGATACGCAGTATTTT.

Written as DNA, the CDR3 is TGTGCCAGCAGCTTAGGGTGGGGGGAAGCTTTCTTT. It is translated as CASSLGWGEAFF. The gene calls are TRBV11-3 and TRBJ1-1; weak D call: TRBD1 (5 bases). Trimming removed 1 base at V and 8 bases at J, with 8 bases between. The CDR3 consists of 12 residues. The germline V gene has CDR1 SGHNT and CDR2 YENEEA.

This chain links TRBV7-8 with TRBJ2-1; 7 nucleotides match TRBD2. The CDR3 sequence is 14 residues long. CDR1 and CDR2 (germline): SGHVS, FQNEAQ. V shed 0 bases and J 4 bases; nucleotides not matched to a gene: 0. The CDR3 DNA is TGTGCCAGCAGCTTAGCGGGAGGGTACAATGAGCAGTTCTTC. It translates to CASSLAGGYNEQFF.

The chain has TRBV6-6 and TRBJ2-1; D remains unclear. The CDR3 runs 11 residues. From germline, CDR1 is MNHNY and CDR2 SVGAGI (reference sequence). Trimming removed 5 bases from V and 2 bases from J, with 1 base in between. CDR3 nucleotides: TGTGCCAGCAGTCCCTACAATGAGCAGTTCTTC. This encodes CASSPYNEQFF.

This chain joins TRBV2 and TRBJ1-3; D unresolved. The CDR3 is 11 amino acids. V dropped 2 bases and J dropped 7 bases, with 3 bases sitting between them. CDR1 is SNHLY and CDR2 is FYNNEI in the germline V gene. The CDR3 region has the DNA TGTGCCAGCAGTGAATGGAACACCATATATTTT. This encodes CASSEWNTIYF. The variable domain in full, completed from reference TRBV2 and TRBJ1-3, reads EPEVTQTPSHQVTQMGQEVILRCVPISNHLYFYWYRQILGQKVEFLVSFYNNEISEKSEIFDDQFSVERPDGSNFTLKIRSTKLEDSAMYFCASSEWNTIYFGEGSWLTVV.

The chain links TRBV20-1 to TRBJ1-1; D unresolved. V lost 1 base to trimming and J lost 7 bases, with 7 bases between them. In germline, CDR1 is DFQATT, CDR2 SNEGSKA (reference sequence). The CDR3 covers 11 residues. CDR3: CSARGGGEAFF. The CDR3 nucleotides are TGCAGTGCTAGAGGAGGAGGTGAAGCTTTCTTT.

The genes are TRBV19 and TRBJ2-3; 7 bases line up with TRBD1. Germline values: CDR1 LNHDA, CDR2 SQIVND (reference sequence). The junction had 2 bases not matched to a gene; V was cut back by 5 bases and J by 0 bases. CDR3 length: 14 amino acids. CDR3 in amino acids: CASSWTGSTDTQYF. As DNA, the CDR3 is TGTGCCAGTAGTTGGACAGGTAGCACAGATACGCAGTATTTT.

The chain has TRBV7-2 and TRBJ2-3, with 12 bases fitting TRBD2. Germline V gene data show CDR1 as SGHTA and CDR2 as FQGNSA. After removal of 1 base from V and 1 base from J, the junction contained 6 bases not matched to a gene. This CDR3 has 18 amino acids. CDR3 sequence: CASSLELAGGPGTDTQYF. In DNA, the CDR3 is TGTGCCAGCAGCTTAGAGCTAGCGGGAGGGCCTGGCACAGATACGCAGTATTTT.

The V and J genes are TRBV2 and TRBJ2-3; D unclear. Trimming took off 4 bases at V and 0 bases at J, with 8 bases between the two ends. This CDR3 spans 14 amino acids. The germline V gene encodes CDR1 SNHLY and CDR2 FYNNEI. The CDR3 DNA follows: TGTGCCAGCAGTGTCGTATCGAGCACAGATACGCAGTATTTT. It yields the protein CASSVVSSTDTQYF.

The chain carries TRBV7-9 and TRBJ1-1; perhaps TRBD1 as D (5 bases). The V gene lost 4 bases and the J gene lost 11 bases, with 17 bases spanning the gap. This CDR3 region has 13 residues. CDR1 and CDR2 from the germline V gene are SEHNR and FQNEAQ (reference sequence). CDR3 coding DNA: TGTGCCAGCAGCTCCCCCGGTACGGGGGGGGCTTTCTTT. As protein: CASSSPGTGGAFF.

Written as DNA, the CDR3 is TGCGCCAGCAGCCCGTCGGGCTCTGGGGCCAACGTCCTGACTTTC. Translating it yields CASSPSGSGANVLTF. The chain has TRBV5-1 and TRBJ2-6; no firm D call. The CDR3 has 15 residues. Germline assignment: CDR1 SGHRS and CDR2 YFSETQ. V was cut by 4 bases and J by 0 bases, with 8 bases left in between. Using reference TRBV5-1 and TRBJ2-6 for the parts outside the CDR3, the full variable domain is KAGVTQTPRYLIKTRGQQVTLSCSPISGHRSVSWYQQTPGQGLQFLFEYFSETQRNKGNFPGRFSGRQFSNSRSEMNVSTLELGDSALYLCASSPSGSGANVLTFGAGSRLTVL.

For the CDR3, the DNA is TGTGCCAGCAGCTTAACCGGACAGGGGGGCAATCAGCCCCAGCATTTT. Its protein product is CASSLTGQGGNQPQHF. The chain is built from TRBV7-9 and TRBJ1-5; 10 bases are a match to TRBD1. The CDR3 extends over 16 amino acids. J lost 2 bases, V lost 2 bases, and 3 bases had no gene match. CDR1 is SEHNR, CDR2 FQNEAQ, per germline (reference sequence).